This is a list of T cell receptor beta chains from one sample in a study of control samples from healthy donors and cancer patients. Only in-frame clones appear in the TCRdb table, and some are missing; sequencing was by immunoSEQ multiplex PCR. Of 250,000 to 300,000 clones in the sample, over 75% were seen once. The source material was PBMCs. The origin of the receptors is a woman between 55 and 75 years old with lung cancer. Both conserved end residues are part of each CDR3. D genes are given only for firm matches. Part of the rows lack a size; the others show once, few, many or a class for expanded clones.

j_call clone_size v_call d_call cdr3_nt cdr3_aa
TRBJ1-1 NA TRBV5-1 TRBD1 TGCGCCAGCAGCCCAATACCGGGACAGGAAAACACTGAAGCTTTCTTT CASSPIPGQENTEAFF
TRBJ2-3 few TRBV11-2 NA TGTGCCAGCAGCAGATCTAAGGATACGCAGTATTTT CASSRSKDTQYF
TRBJ2-1 once TRBV7-2 TRBD2 TGTGCCAGCAGCTCGACTAGCGGATCCTACAATGAGCAGTTCTTC CASSSTSGSYNEQFF
TRBJ1-3 NA TRBV6-5 NA TGTGCCAGCAGCCGATACGGGCCAGAAAACACCATATATTTT CASSRYGPENTIYF
TRBJ1-1 once TRBV3-1/TRBV3-2 NA TGTGCCAGCAGCCAAGCCGGGTCTAACACTGAAGCTTTCTTT CASSQAGSNTEAFF
TRBJ1-3 NA TRBV7-9 NA TGTGCCAGCAGAGTCTCTGGAAACACCATATATTTT CASRVSGNTIYF
TRBJ2-2 NA TRBV5-6 TRBD1 TGTGCCAGCAGTTTGACAGGGGTCGGCGGGGAGCTGTTTTTT CASSLTGVGGELFF
TRBJ2-2 once TRBV19 NA TGTGCCAGTAGTATGTTGGGCGGCTCGAACACCGGGGAGCTGTTTTTT CASSMLGGSNTGELFF
TRBJ1-1 NA TRBV20-1 NA TGCAGTGCTAGTGAACAAACCACTGAAGCTTTCTTT CSASEQTTEAFF
TRBJ1-1 NA TRBV7-3 NA TGTGCCAGCAGCTCCGGGTCTGAAGCTTTCTTT CASSSGSEAFF
TRBJ2-1 NA TRBV28 NA TGTGCCAGCAGAGGACGGACCTACAATGAGCAGTTCTTC CASRGRTYNEQFF
TRBJ1-1 NA TRBV6-5 NA TGTGCCAGCAGTACCCGGGACAATGCGAAGGCTTTCTTT CASSTRDNAKAFF
TRBJ2-3 NA TRBV3-1/TRBV3-2 TRBD2 TGTGCCAGCAGCCTTGGACTAGCGGGGCTAGATACGCAGTATTTT CASSLGLAGLDTQYF
TRBJ2-7 NA TRBV28 NA TGTGCCAGCAGTTGGCATGACGAGCAGTACTTC CASSWHDEQYF
TRBJ2-5 NA TRBV2 NA TGTGCCAGCAGTGACCTGGGGGCCATCCAAGAGACCCAGTACTTC CASSDLGAIQETQYF
TRBJ1-5 NA TRBV5-1 NA TGCGCCAGCAGCTTGGAGGGCGGGGAAGGCAATCAGCCCCAGCATTTT CASSLEGGEGNQPQHF
TRBJ1-4 NA TRBV9 NA TGTGCCAGCAGCGTTCGGGCAGAAAATGAAAAACTGTTTTTT CASSVRAENEKLFF
TRBJ1-2 once TRBV16 NA TGTGCCAGCAGCCCCCGTTGGGGGAACTCTAACTATGGCTACACCTTC CASSPRWGNSNYGYTF
TRBJ2-1 NA TRBV9 NA TGTGCCAGCAGCGACAATCCCGAGGGAGGTGAGCAGTTCTTC CASSDNPEGGEQFF
TRBJ1-2 few TRBV5-4 TRBD1 TGTGCCAGCAGCTTACAACAGGGGGCAAGGGGCTATGGCTACACCTTC CASSLQQGARGYGYTF
TRBJ1-1 once TRBV10-1 NA TGCGCCAGCAGTGAACAGCAAGGCACTGAAGCTTTCTTT CASSEQQGTEAFF
TRBJ2-5 NA TRBV24-1 NA TGTGCCACCAGTGATCCCTGGAGCGAAGAGACCCAGTACTTC CATSDPWSEETQYF
TRBJ1-1 once TRBV19 NA TGTGCTAGTGCCGAGGTAGCGAACACTGAAGCTTTCTTT CASAEVANTEAFF
TRBJ2-5 NA TRBV5-1 TRBD2 TGCGCCAGCAGCTTGGTCCTCCTAGCGGGAGGGCAAGAGACCCAGTACTTC CASSLVLLAGGQETQYF
TRBJ1-1 NA TRBV6-6 TRBD1 TGTGCCAGCAGCACACCGGGACAGGGGGCTGAAGCTTTCTTT CASSTPGQGAEAFF
TRBJ2-3 NA TRBV5-3 NA TGTGCCAGAAGCTTTGGAAACGACACAGATACGCAGTATTTT CARSFGNDTDTQYF
TRBJ1-2 NA TRBV19 NA TGTGCCAGTAGTATACCCGGGACAACCAACTATGGCTACACCTTC CASSIPGTTNYGYTF
TRBJ1-6 NA TRBV5-1 NA TGCGCCAGCAGCTTGGGAGAGGGAAAGAAAAATTCACCCCTCCACTTT CASSLGEGKKNSPLHF
TRBJ2-7 NA TRBV27 TRBD2 TGTGCCAGCAGATCGGCCTCGGGAGGGCAAAACGAGCAGTACTTC CASRSASGGQNEQYF
TRBJ2-7 NA TRBV14 NA TGTGCCAGCAGCCAATCCCAGGGGTACGAGCAGTACTTC CASSQSQGYEQYF
TRBJ2-1 NA TRBV19 TRBD2 TGTGCCAGTAGTATATGGCTAGCGGGAGACTCCTACAATGAGCAGTTCTTC CASSIWLAGDSYNEQFF
TRBJ1-2 NA TRBV4-1 NA TGCGCCAGCAGCCAAGGAAACAGCGTACTCGAGAACTATGGCTACACCTTC CASSQGNSVLENYGYTF
TRBJ2-7 NA TRBV6-6 NA TGTGCCAGCAGATTATCCGGGACACCGCCCTACGAGCAGTACTTC CASRLSGTPPYEQYF
TRBJ2-5 NA TRBV12-3/TRBV12-4 TRBD1 TGTGCCAGCAACACAGGGGGCCACGAGACCCAGTACTTC CASNTGGHETQYF
TRBJ1-4 NA TRBV2 NA TGTGCCAGCAGGACTCAAAAAATTACTAATGAAAAACTGTTTTTT CASRTQKITNEKLFF
TRBJ2-1 NA TRBV24-1 TRBD2 TGTGCCACCAGTGATTCCGGGACTAGCGGGAGTACCTACAATGAGCAGTTCTTC CATSDSGTSGSTYNEQFF
TRBJ2-7 NA TRBV5-1 NA TGCGCCAGCAACCCGGGACACGGGTCCTACGAGCAGTACTTC CASNPGHGSYEQYF
TRBJ1-6 NA TRBV30 TRBD1 TGTGCCTGGAACAAAAAGGGGGCATGGGGTAATTCACCCCTCCACTTT CAWNKKGAWGNSPLHF
TRBJ1-6 NA TRBV19 TRBD1 TGTGCCAGTACCCTTTACCCGGGACAGTTTAATTCACCCCTCCACTTT CASTLYPGQFNSPLHF
TRBJ2-3 NA TRBV4-2 NA TGTGCCAGCAGCCAAGATCGGGGGAGCACAGATACGCAGTATTTT CASSQDRGSTDTQYF
TRBJ1-1 NA TRBV5-1 NA TGCGCCAGCACCACCGGGACGACTGAAGCTTTCTTT CASTTGTTEAFF
TRBJ1-3 once TRBV5-4 TRBD1 TGTGCCAGCAGCCTCGGAGGGACAGCTGGAAACACCATATATTTT CASSLGGTAGNTIYF
TRBJ1-2 NA TRBV7-9 TRBD1 TGTGCCAGCAGCCCCGGGACAGTCAATAACTATGGCTACACCTTC CASSPGTVNNYGYTF
TRBJ2-7 NA TRBV5-1 NA TGCGCCAGCAGCGTAGGGACTTCCTACGAGCAGTACTTC CASSVGTSYEQYF
TRBJ1-6 NA TRBV6-5 TRBD1 TGTGCCAGCAGTCAAACCGGGACAGGGACTTCACCCCTCCACTTT CASSQTGTGTSPLHF
TRBJ1-5 NA TRBV2 NA TGTGCCAGCGTCTCAGAGAGGGGCAATCAGCCCCAGCATTTT CASVSERGNQPQHF
TRBJ1-2 NA TRBV7-2 TRBD1 TGTGCCAGCAGCGGCCGACAGGGGGACTATGGCTACACCTTC CASSGRQGDYGYTF
TRBJ1-2 NA TRBV4-2 NA TGTGCCAGCAGCCAAGAACAAGTTTATGGCTACACCTTC CASSQEQVYGYTF
TRBJ2-5 NA TRBV2 NA TGTGCCAGCAGTAACCCGCAGAAGCAAGAGACCCAGTACTTC CASSNPQKQETQYF
TRBJ1-3 NA TRBV12-3/TRBV12-4 NA TGTGCCAGCGGGCGCTCTGGAAACACCATATATTTT CASGRSGNTIYF
TRBJ2-7 NA TRBV11-2 TRBD1 TGTGCCAGCAGCTTGGAAGGGGGCTCTACCTACGAGCAGTACTTC CASSLEGGSTYEQYF
TRBJ2-1 few TRBV28 NA TGTGCCAGCAGCACAAGGCAGGGAAATGAGTTCTTC CASSTRQGNEFF
TRBJ1-1 NA TRBV5-1 NA TGCGCCAGCAGCTGGACCGAGGGGACTGAAGCTTTCTTT CASSWTEGTEAFF
TRBJ1-1 NA TRBV9 NA TGTGCCAGCAGGGCATCCACAGCCAGACGGAACACTGAAGCTTTCTTT CASRASTARRNTEAFF
TRBJ1-2 NA TRBV6-5 NA TGTGCCAGCAGTTACTTGGGCGCAGGGACTAACTATGGCTACACCTTC CASSYLGAGTNYGYTF
TRBJ1-1 NA TRBV28 NA TGTGCCAGCAGGCAAGGAGGCACTGAAGCTTTCTTT CASRQGGTEAFF
TRBJ1-1 NA TRBV2 NA TGTGCCAGCAATTTTCAGGTCACTGAAGCTTTCTTT CASNFQVTEAFF